This T cell receptor beta chain emerged from a study of neoadjuvant anti-PD-1 for oral cavity cancer. At the level of the study: Most patients had three to four biweekly doses of 3 mg/kg nivolumab before resection. General study findings and limits: Each response group had just a few patients in TCR analyses. Treg/Th17 ratio rose with pretreatment blood and fell with post-treatment tumor TCRbeta clonality.

A remark on this clone: Its matching antigen is unknown.

Blood libraries mostly used approximately 450 ng genomic DNA, six replicates each. Profiling relied on immunoSEQ multiplex PCR, and the TCRdb table lists in-frame clones only, not all of them. The table has 30,000 to 35,000 clones, just under 90% seen once. Germline CDR1 is LNHDA and CDR2 is SQIVND (reference sequence). V was pared by 4 bases and J by 2 bases, with 10 bases between. The CDR3 is made up of 14 amino acids. The rearrangement joins TRBV19 to TRBJ2-3, with D tentatively TRBD2 (5 bases). This sequence originates from a person aged 35-79 years with oral cavity squamous cell carcinoma. Sequencing used PBMCs, obtained before nivolumab (anti-PD-1) treatment. The CDR3 is CASSRLDSTDTQYF. CDR3 coding DNA: TGTGCCAGTAGTAGGTTGGACTCCACAGATACGCAGTATTTT.